These 15 T cell receptor beta chains were sequenced from one sample in a study of T cell responses to AZD1222 COVID-19 vaccine. TCRdb's copy holds only in-frame clones and misses some; the assay was immunoSEQ multiplex PCR. The repertoire holds roughly 93,000 clones, roughly 87% seen once, with about 5.7% in the top ten. This sample comprised peripheral blood, obtained 28 days after the second AZD1222 dose. These receptors were taken from an adult who received the AZD1222 COVID-19 vaccine.

The V and J genes are TRBV6-6 and TRBJ2-6; no reliable D call. Germline values: CDR1 MNHNY, CDR2 SVGAGI (reference sequence). The V end lost 6 bases, the J end lost 0 bases, and 9 bases lay between the germline ends. The CDR3 extends over 15 amino acids. CDR3 residues: CASRRHSSGANVLTF. CDR3 bases: TGTGCCAGCAGAAGACACAGCTCTGGGGCCAACGTCCTGACTTTC.

The chain uses TRBV18 and TRBJ1-4; TRBD1 is a possible D gene (6 bases). Trimming took off 5 bases at V and 3 bases at J, with 13 bases between the two ends. Germline values: CDR1 KGHSH, CDR2 LQKENI. This CDR3 is built from 15 residues. CDR3 residues: CASSSQGFPNEKLFF. The CDR3 DNA sequence: TGTGCCAGCTCATCGCAGGGGTTTCCTAATGAAAAACTGTTTTTT.

The rearrangement uses TRBV5-4 and TRBJ1-3; the match to TRBD1 covers 8 bases. Germline V gene sequence: CDR1 SGHNT, CDR2 YYREEE (reference sequence). CDR3 length: 15 amino acids. The V segment lost 4 bases and the J segment 1 base; nucleotides outside the gene matches: 4. The CDR3 nucleotides read TGTGCCAGCAGCCTGGACAGGGCGTCTGGAAACACCATATATTTT. Encoded protein: CASSLDRASGNTIYF.

The rearrangement uses TRBV3-1 (or the pseudogene TRBV3-2) and TRBJ2-3; 8 nucleotides align to TRBD1. The J segment lost 2 bases and the V segment lost 4 bases, leaving 14 bases of the junction unmatched. This CDR3 has 18 amino acids. Looked up from germline, CDR1 is LGHDT and CDR2 is YNNKEL (reference sequence). Written as DNA, the CDR3 is TGTGCCAGCAGCCTCCACCACCTAATCAGGGGGCACACAGATACGCAGTATTTT. Its protein product is CASSLHHLIRGHTDTQYF.

The chain has TRBV7-2 and TRBJ2-7; D perhaps matches TRBD1 (5 bases). Per the germline V gene, CDR1 is SGHTA and CDR2 is FQGNSA. Trimming pared 3 bases from V and 1 base from J, leaving 13 bases between. CDR3 size: 15 residues. The CDR3 nucleotides are TGTGCCAGCAGCTTTCCTGACAGAATTTCCTACGAGCAGTACTTC. It translates to CASSFPDRISYEQYF.

The chain is built from TRBV24-1 and TRBJ2-5; tentatively, D is TRBD2 (6 bases). Germline V gene sequence: CDR1 KGHDR, CDR2 SFDVKD. The length of the CDR3 is 14 residues. The V end lost 3 bases, the J end lost 2 bases, and 9 bases lay between the germline ends. This chain's CDR3 is CATSDPGLQETQYF. DNA of the CDR3: TGTGCCACCAGTGATCCGGGACTTCAAGAGACCCAGTACTTC.

The V call is TRBV6-2 or TRBV6-3, the J call TRBJ1-5, with unresolved D. The CDR3 spans 13 residues. With 4 bases removed from V and 5 bases from J, the gap between germline ends came to 9 bases. Germline V gives CDR1 MNHEY, CDR2 SVGEGT. The CDR3 sequence is CASSLSVYQPQHF. CDR3 bases: TGTGCCAGCAGTTTGTCAGTCTATCAGCCCCAGCATTTT.

The V and J genes are TRBV5-6 and TRBJ2-7; D remains unclear. The V and J ends lost 0 bases and 7 bases respectively, with 5 bases between them. Germline loops: CDR1 SGHDT, CDR2 YYEEEE. CDR3 length equals 11 residues. CDR3 in amino acids: CASSLEGEQYF. The CDR3 nucleotides are TGTGCCAGCAGCTTGGAGGGAGAGCAGTACTTC.

The chain is built from TRBV19 and TRBJ2-1; 7 bases match TRBD1. The CDR3 is made up of 17 amino acids. Unmatched junction bases numbered 11, after V lost 6 bases and J lost 0 bases. Germline values: CDR1 LNHDA, CDR2 SQIVND (reference sequence). The CDR3 protein is CASRRDSKHSSYNEQFF. CDR3 nucleotide sequence: TGTGCCAGTAGGAGGGACAGCAAACACAGCTCCTACAATGAGCAGTTCTTC.

The chain is built from TRBV28 and TRBJ1-6; 7 bases map to TRBD1. The J segment lost 4 bases and the V segment lost 1 base, leaving 4 bases of the junction unmatched. This CDR3 region has 16 residues. The germline V gene has CDR1 MDHEN and CDR2 SYDVKM. This chain's CDR3 is CASSLSGTAYNSPLHF. The CDR3 DNA is TGTGCCAGCAGTTTATCAGGGACAGCTTATAATTCACCCCTCCACTTT.

The chain carries TRBV7-9 and TRBJ1-1, with D hard to call. Germline CDR1 and CDR2: SEHNR and FQNEAQ (reference sequence). The CDR3 length is 12 residues. The V gene lost 5 bases and the J gene lost 7 bases, with 11 bases spanning the gap. The CDR3 here is CASSKTPHEAFF. CDR3 bases: TGTGCCAGCAGCAAGACACCGCATGAAGCTTTCTTT.

The V gene is TRBV2, the J gene TRBJ2-1; perhaps TRBD2 as D (6 bases). Trimming removed 11 bases at V and 7 bases at J, with 12 bases between. The CDR3 totals 11 residues. Per germline, CDR1 SNHLY and CDR2 FYNNEI. CDR3 residues: CAFRDLNEQFF. The CDR3 nucleotides are TGTGCCTTCCGGGACTTAAATGAGCAGTTCTTC.

The J gene is TRBJ1-2, the V gene TRBV7-9, with TRBD1 identical over 7 bases. This CDR3 spans 19 amino acids. Germline-derived CDR1 and CDR2 are SEHNR and FQNEAQ (reference sequence). V was pared by 2 bases and J by 2 bases, with 17 bases of the junction left unmatched. CDR3 residues: CASSLLTLRDSKTNYGYTF. CDR3 nucleotide sequence: TGTGCCAGCAGCTTACTTACGTTACGGGACAGCAAAACCAACTATGGCTACACCTTC.

CDR3 region: CASSVRTEKQETQYF. The CDR3 region has the DNA TGTGCCAGTAGTGTTCGGACAGAGAAACAAGAGACCCAGTACTTC. V and J are TRBV19 and TRBJ2-5; tentative D call: TRBD1 (6 bases). This CDR3 has 15 residues. Germline lookup yields CDR1 LNHDA and CDR2 SQIVND (reference sequence). Trimming stripped 5 bases from V and 2 bases from J, with 15 bases between. Full variable domain (missing parts from reference TRBV19 and TRBJ2-5): DGGITQSPKYLFRKEGQNVTLSCEQNLNHDAMYWYRQDPGQGLRLIYYSQIVNDFQKGDIAEGYSVSREKKESFPLTVTSAQKNPTAFYLCASSVRTEKQETQYFGPGTRLLVL.

The chain is built from TRBV3-1 (or the pseudogene TRBV3-2) and TRBJ1-2, with TRBD1 identical over 8 bases. Germline V gene sequence: CDR1 LGHDT, CDR2 YNNKEL (reference sequence). There are 14 residues in the CDR3. Germline trimming cut 7 bases from V and 2 bases from J; bases unmatched to any gene: 6. CDR3 sequence: CASNIQGGNYGYTF. In DNA form, the CDR3 reads TGTGCCAGCAACATACAGGGGGGCAACTATGGCTACACCTTC.